These 23 T cell receptor beta chains came from one sample sequenced in a study of technical replicates of blood from several donors. TCRdb's table, derived via immunoSEQ multiplex PCR, lists solely in-frame clones and lacks some. The sample has some 80,000 clones, around four fifths seen once. Material for sequencing was PBMCs. These receptor sequences come from a human donor in good health. Some clones in this sample may be carry-over from other donors' samples.

This chain uses TRBV18 with TRBJ2-5, with 7 bases fitting TRBD2. The CDR3 totals 15 residues. Trimming removed 3 bases from V and 4 bases from J; junction bases left unmatched: 8. Germline CDR1 and CDR2: KGHSH and LQKENI. As DNA, the CDR3 is TGTGCCAGCTCACCCCGACTAGCCCTTCCAGAGACCCAGTACTTC. Encoded protein: CASSPRLALPETQYF.

This chain uses TRBV13 with TRBJ2-3, with 9 bases that match TRBD2. Germline V lookup: CDR1 PRHDT, CDR2 FYEKMQ (reference sequence). The CDR3 is made up of 16 amino acids. The junction had 4 bases not matched to a gene; V was cut back by 2 bases and J by 1 base. The chain's CDR3 is CASSLRQRGGTDTQYF. As DNA, the CDR3 is TGTGCCAGCAGCTTAAGGCAGCGGGGGGGCACAGATACGCAGTATTTT.

V gene TRBV4-3 combines with J gene TRBJ2-3; D might be TRBD2 (6 bases). This CDR3 is built from 15 residues. Germline lookup yields CDR1 LGHNA and CDR2 YSLEER. Trimming took 0 bases from V and 3 from J, leaving 10 bases between them. In DNA form, the CDR3 reads TGCGCCAGCAGCCAAGAAATAGCGGTTACAGATACGCAGTATTTT. It is translated as CASSQEIAVTDTQYF.

The J gene is TRBJ1-5, the V gene TRBV5-4; no clear D gene. The CDR3 is made up of 11 amino acids. Germline-derived CDR1 and CDR2 are SGHNT and YYREEE (reference sequence). Trimming stripped 4 bases from V and 4 bases from J, with 3 bases between. The CDR3 loop is CASSLNQPQHF. Here the CDR3 DNA reads TGTGCCAGCAGCCTTAATCAGCCCCAGCATTTT.

This sequence joins TRBV2 and TRBJ2-7, with 9 nucleotides matching TRBD2. There are 14 residues in the CDR3. Per germline, CDR1 SNHLY and CDR2 FYNNEI. Trimming removed 10 bases from V and 2 bases from J; junction bases left unmatched: 9. The chain's CDR3 is CANRWTSETYEQYF. Here the CDR3 DNA reads TGTGCCAACAGGTGGACTAGCGAGACCTACGAGCAGTACTTC. The variable domain in full, with the rest retrieved from reference TRBV2 and TRBJ2-7, is EPEVTQTPSHQVTQMGQEVILRCVPISNHLYFYWYRQILGQKVEFLVSFYNNEISEKSEIFDDQFSVERPDGSNFTLKIRSTKLEDSAMYFCANRWTSETYEQYFGPGTRLTVT.

V gene TRBV29-1 combines with J gene TRBJ1-5, with D perhaps TRBD1 (5 bases). The CDR3 spans 13 residues. Germline V gene lookup returns CDR1 SQVTM and CDR2 ANQGSEA. The germline V and J ends were trimmed by 4 bases and 2 bases, with 9 bases remaining between them. CDR3 in amino acids: CSVGGDGNQPQHF. CDR3 nucleotide sequence: TGCAGCGTTGGGGGGGATGGCAATCAGCCCCAGCATTTT. The full variable domain, completed using reference TRBV29-1 and TRBJ1-5, is SAVISQKPSRDICQRGTSLTIQCQVDSQVTMMFWYRQQPGQSLTLIATANQGSEATYESGFVIDKFPISRPNLTFSTLTVSNMSPEDSSIYLCSVGGDGNQPQHFGDGTRLSIL.

This clone was counted a single time. The chain has TRBV5-1 and TRBJ2-1, with 10 bases matching TRBD1. J lost 3 bases, V lost 4 bases, and 7 bases had no gene match. Germline V CDR1 and CDR2: SGHRS, YFSETQ. This CDR3 is 16 amino acids long. CDR3 protein: CASSRGQGINYNEQFF. The CDR3 DNA sequence: TGCGCCAGCAGCAGGGGACAGGGGATTAACTACAATGAGCAGTTCTTC.

The chain employs TRBV29-1 and TRBJ1-1, with 9 bases fitting TRBD1. CDR3 size: 13 residues. After removal of 3 bases from V and 7 bases from J, the junction contained 6 bases not matched to a gene. Looked up from germline, CDR1 is SQVTM and CDR2 is ANQGSEA. The CDR3 sequence: CSVDSTGGFEAFF. CDR3 coding DNA: TGCAGCGTTGATTCTACAGGGGGCTTTGAAGCTTTCTTT.

This chain connects TRBV12-5 to TRBJ2-5; 10 bases align to TRBD1. CDR1 and CDR2 from the germline V gene are LGHNT and FRNRAP. V lost 4 bases and J lost 4; bases outside the gene matches: 0. The CDR3 runs 13 residues. The CDR3 protein is CASGWTGGETQYF. The CDR3 nucleotides are TGTGCTAGTGGTTGGACAGGGGGAGAGACCCAGTACTTC.

The chain has TRBV1 and TRBJ1-5. TRBV1 is recorded as a pseudogene. The CDR3 has 12 amino acids. The CDR3 nucleotides are TGCACCAGCATTTATAGCAATCAGCCCCAGCATTTT. Protein: CTSIYSNQPQHF.

V gene TRBV6-1 combines with J gene TRBJ2-7; TRBD1 agrees at 7 bases. The J segment lost 3 bases and the V segment lost 7 bases, leaving 6 bases of the junction unmatched. CDR3 length: 13 residues. The germline gives CDR1 MNHNS, CDR2 SASEGT. CDR3 sequence reads: CASNPGQIYEQYF. CDR3 sequence (DNA): TGTGCCAGCAACCCGGGACAGATCTACGAGCAGTACTTC.

The V gene is TRBV5-1, the J gene TRBJ2-7; no clear D. From germline, CDR1 is SGHRS and CDR2 YFSETQ. The CDR3 is made up of 15 amino acids. V was cut by 0 bases and J by 1 base, with 11 bases left in between. CDR3 nucleotide sequence: TGCGCCAGCAGCTTGGCCTTTGGTAGATCCTACGAGCAGTACTTC. It is translated as CASSLAFGRSYEQYF.

This chain joins TRBV7-2 and TRBJ1-3; no clear D gene. Trimming shortened V by 5 bases and J by 2 bases, and 22 bases separated the two germline ends. CDR1 is SGHTA and CDR2 is FQGNSA in the germline V gene. This CDR3 has 18 residues. CDR3 DNA: TGTGCCAGCAGCCAAGCCCCATATACCCAGGTCACTGGAAACACCATATATTTT. It specifies CASSQAPYTQVTGNTIYF.

In its sample, this clone was seen a few times. V is TRBV5-1 and J is TRBJ1-1; a possible D gene is TRBD1 (5 bases). Germline CDR1 is SGHRS and CDR2 is YFSETQ. The CDR3 sequence is 12 residues long. Between the trimmed V and J ends, which lost 7 bases and 6 bases, there was a span of 13 bases. The CDR3 reads CASRDAGSEAFF. CDR3 bases: TGCGCCAGCCGGGACGCGGGGTCTGAAGCTTTCTTT.

This chain connects TRBV11-2 to TRBJ2-7, with TRBD1 identical over 8 bases. The CDR3 sequence is 16 residues long. V was clipped by 3 bases and J by 2 bases; unmatched bases: 9. From germline, CDR1 is SGHAT and CDR2 FQNNGV. The chain's CDR3 is CASSLVPGQEAYEQYF. DNA of the CDR3: TGTGCCAGCAGCTTGGTTCCGGGACAGGAGGCCTACGAGCAGTACTTC.

The rearrangement uses TRBV19 and TRBJ2-2, with 11 bases lining up with TRBD2. V lost 3 bases and J lost 3; bases outside the gene matches: 6. Germline V gene data show CDR1 as LNHDA and CDR2 as SQIVND (reference sequence). The CDR3 has 17 residues. CDR3 in DNA: TGTGCCAGTAGTATGCGTAGCGGGGGGGCGGACACCGGGGAGCTGTTTTTT. It translates to CASSMRSGGADTGELFF.

This clone has just one count. The gene calls are TRBV7-2 and TRBJ2-5; D not resolved. Trimming cost V 2 bases and J 3 bases, with 7 bases left between them. This CDR3 region has 13 residues. Per germline, CDR1 SGHTA and CDR2 FQGNSA. Here the CDR3 reads CASSLLAEETQYF. The CDR3, as DNA: TGTGCCAGCAGCTTATTGGCAGAAGAGACCCAGTACTTC.

The genes are TRBV14 and TRBJ2-7; D call uncertain. V lost 1 base and J 4 bases, leaving 5 bases between the germline ends. The CDR3 covers 12 residues. CDR1 and CDR2 (germline): SGHDN, FVKESK. The CDR3 nucleotides read TGTGCCAGCAGCCAAGCAGGTTACGAGCAGTACTTC. Translated, it gives CASSQAGYEQYF. Full variable domain (outside the CDR3, taken from reference TRBV14 and TRBJ2-7): EAGVTQFPSHSVIEKGQTVTLRCDPISGHDNLYWYRRVMGKEIKFLLHFVKESKQDESGMPNNRFLAERTGGTYSTLKVQPAELEDSGVYFCASSQAGYEQYFGPGTRLTVT.

The rearrangement joins TRBV5-4 to TRBJ2-7; D is possibly TRBD2 (6 bases). The V gene's germline CDR1 is SGHNT and CDR2 YYREEE (reference sequence). This CDR3 spans 14 amino acids. V was shortened by 4 bases and J by 4 bases, with 15 bases between the two germline ends. The CDR3 DNA reads as TGTGCCAGCAGCCCCGAACCGGGAGTTTACGAGCAGTACTTC. Translated: CASSPEPGVYEQYF.

The chain has TRBV29-1 and TRBJ1-1, with a tentative D call TRBD1 (6 bases). CDR1 and CDR2 (germline): SQVTM, ANQGSEA. V was clipped by 6 bases and J by 4 bases, with 21 bases between them. The CDR3 totals 15 residues. CDR3 amino acids: CSVNMGAPGSTEAFF. Here the CDR3 DNA reads TGCAGCGTGAATATGGGGGCCCCCGGTAGCACTGAAGCTTTCTTT.

The table lists this clone with a count of one. The J gene is TRBJ2-1, the V gene TRBV11-2; 12 bases agree with TRBD2. Unmatched junction bases numbered 2, after V lost 2 bases and J lost 3 bases. Germline CDR1 SGHAT, CDR2 FQNNGV. The CDR3 covers 16 residues. CDR3 DNA sequence: TGTGCCAGCAGCTTAACTAGCGGGGGGAGCTACAATGAGCAGTTCTTC. This translates into CASSLTSGGSYNEQFF.

V and J are TRBV30 and TRBJ2-1, with 8 bases aligning to TRBD2. Trimming at V came to 0 bases and at J to 7 bases, leaving 11 bases not matched to a gene. From germline, CDR1 is GTSNPN and CDR2 SVGIG (reference sequence). The CDR3 contains 16 residues. Here the CDR3 reads CAWSVPWGGRWNEQFF. CDR3 sequence (DNA): TGTGCCTGGAGTGTACCTTGGGGCGGGAGGTGGAATGAGCAGTTCTTC. Full variable domain (missing parts from reference TRBV30 and TRBJ2-1): SQTIHQWPATLVQPVGSPLSLECTVEGTSNPNLYWYRQAAGRGLQLLFYSVGIGQISSEVPQNLSASRPQDRQFILSSKKLLLSDSGFYLCAWSVPWGGRWNEQFFGPGTRLTVL.

The rearrangement uses TRBV19 and TRBJ1-1; D unclear. Germline V gene lookup returns CDR1 LNHDA and CDR2 SQIVND (reference sequence). Between the trimmed V and J ends, which lost 1 base and 1 base, there was a span of 4 bases. The CDR3 spans 13 residues. The CDR3 bases are TGTGCCAGTAGTATAGCTAGGAACACTGAAGCTTTCTTT. This gives the protein CASSIARNTEAFF.